The present T cell receptor (beta chain) was sequenced within a study of T cell repertoires in cytomegalovirus infection. For the study at large: In public TCR beta signatures, there were indications of both CMV infection and matching HLA type.

Study-wide points: Adding up the frequency of public TCR beta families identified people who carried CMV plus the relevant HLA. Dominating the ex vivo response were TCR beta clonotypes that were CMV-specific and HLA-C-restricted.

V was clipped by 5 bases and J by 8 bases, with 19 bases between them. This CDR3 spans 16 amino acids. CDR1 and CDR2 from the germline V gene are MGHDK and SYGVNS. TCRdb called the reads again in MiXCR, with one record for every CDR3 protein. The table lists roughly 990,000 distinct CDR3 sequences, roughly 30% of them singletons. Concerning this clonotype: Its antigen remains unknown.

This TCR came from a human donor in good health (CMV status not recorded). Some clones in this sample may be carry-over from other donors' samples. This sample comprised cultured CD8+ T cells from PBMCs, obtained from culture after CMV antigen stimulation. The chain uses TRBV25-1 and TRBJ1-6; perhaps TRBD1 as D (5 bases). CDR3 in amino acids: CASSPQGQAPYSPLHF. In DNA, the CDR3 is TGTGCCAGCAGTCCCCAGGGCCAAGCTCCTTATTCACCCCTCCACTTT.